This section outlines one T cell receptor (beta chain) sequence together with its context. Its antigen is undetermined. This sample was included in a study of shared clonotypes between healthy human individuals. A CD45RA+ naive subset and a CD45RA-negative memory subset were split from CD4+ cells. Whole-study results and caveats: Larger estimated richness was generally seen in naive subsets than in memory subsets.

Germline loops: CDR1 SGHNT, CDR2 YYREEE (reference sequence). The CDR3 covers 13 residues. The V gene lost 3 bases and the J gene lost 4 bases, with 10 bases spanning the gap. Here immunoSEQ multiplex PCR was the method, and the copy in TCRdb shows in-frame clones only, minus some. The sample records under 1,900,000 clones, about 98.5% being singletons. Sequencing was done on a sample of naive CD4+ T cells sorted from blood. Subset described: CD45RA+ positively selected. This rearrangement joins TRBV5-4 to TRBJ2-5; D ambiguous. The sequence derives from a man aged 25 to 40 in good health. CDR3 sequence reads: CASSSEPGETQYF. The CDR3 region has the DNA TGTGCCAGCAGCTCCGAACCCGGAGAGACCCAGTACTTC.